Each of the 14 T cell receptor beta chains below was sequenced from the same sample in a study of memory CD4+ T cells and cytomegalovirus serostatus. Generated by immunoSEQ multiplex PCR, the TCRdb table keeps only in-frame clones and is missing some. The sample lists tens of thousands of clones, around 76% occurring once. Single viable CD3+CD4+CD8-CD45RO+ cells were sorted as the memory CD4+ T cells. Sample: memory CD4+ T cells from blood. The receptors originated from an adult in good health and CMV-seropositive.

The chain employs TRBV5-4 and TRBJ2-7, with 7 bases aligning to TRBD1. J gave up 5 bases and V 4 bases, and 9 bases lay outside the gene matches. The CDR3 loop spans 14 amino acids. Germline V lookup: CDR1 SGHNT, CDR2 YYREEE (reference sequence). Here the CDR3 reads CASSGDRALDEQYF. In DNA, the CDR3 is TGTGCCAGCAGCGGTGACAGGGCGCTAGACGAGCAGTACTTC.

The V and J genes are TRBV19 and TRBJ1-3, with no clear D. Trimming took off 6 bases at V and 5 bases at J, with 23 bases between the two ends. The CDR3 spans 17 residues. Germline assignment: CDR1 LNHDA and CDR2 SQIVND (reference sequence). This CDR3 reads CASRPARSDGRRNTIYF. CDR3 bases: TGTGCCAGTAGACCCGCAAGGTCAGACGGCCGGAGAAACACCATATATTTT.

V gene TRBV11-2 combines with J gene TRBJ1-1; D call uncertain. Trimming shortened V by 0 bases and J by 5 bases, and 7 bases separated the two germline ends. Germline assignment: CDR1 SGHAT and CDR2 FQNNGV. There are 13 residues in the CDR3. DNA of the CDR3: TGTGCCAGCAGCTTAGAAAGAGGGACTGAAGCTTTCTTT. Translated: CASSLERGTEAFF.

The gene calls are TRBV5-4 and TRBJ2-7; 8 nucleotides line up with TRBD1. The CDR3 is 14 residues long. The germline CDR1 and CDR2 sequences are SGHNT and YYREEE (reference sequence). V shed 4 bases, J shed 3 bases, and the junction held 6 bases outside the gene matches. CDR3: CASSRGQDNYEQYF. The CDR3 DNA is TGTGCCAGCAGCAGGGGACAGGATAACTACGAGCAGTACTTC.

Only a few counts were recorded for this clone. The rearrangement joins TRBV11-2 to TRBJ1-4; tentatively, D is TRBD1 (6 bases). Between the trimmed V and J ends, which lost 7 bases and 7 bases, there was a span of 19 bases. Germline values: CDR1 SGHAT, CDR2 FQNNGV. The CDR3 consists of 15 residues. The CDR3 region has the DNA TGTGCCAGCACCACCCGACAGGTACGGAGTGAAAAACTGTTTTTT. Residues: CASTTRQVRSEKLFF.

This chain connects TRBV15 to TRBJ1-2, with a tentative D call TRBD1 (6 bases). Germline-derived CDR1 and CDR2 are LNHNV and YYDKDF (reference sequence). There are 15 residues in the CDR3. The ends were cut back, 1 base at V and 8 bases at J, with 17 bases in the middle. In DNA form, the CDR3 reads TGTGCCACCAGCAGAGGGACAGAGCGTAGTAGGGGCTACACCTTC. Translating it yields CATSRGTERSRGYTF.

This chain connects TRBV5-4 to TRBJ2-7, with D perhaps matching TRBD1 (7 bases). The CDR3 covers 14 residues. Per germline, CDR1 SGHNT and CDR2 YYREEE (reference sequence). Trimming took 3 bases from V and 5 from J, leaving 15 bases between them. CDR3 bases: TGTGCCAGCAGCTGGGACAGCCGGAGGGACGAGCAGTACTTC. As protein: CASSWDSRRDEQYF.

The chain joins TRBV7-2 to TRBJ2-1; TRBD2 aligns across 8 bases. Germline V lookup: CDR1 SGHTA, CDR2 FQGNSA. With 4 bases clipped from V and 4 bases from J, the junction kept 6 bases outside the gene matches. The CDR3 is made up of 15 amino acids. CDR3 bases: TGTGCCAGCAGCTCAGGACTAGCAGGATACAATGAGCAGTTCTTC. Encoded protein: CASSSGLAGYNEQFF.

CDR3 coding DNA: TGTGCCAGCAGTGTCGGGCTGGCCAACACCGGGGAGCTGTTTTTT. It yields the protein CASSVGLANTGELFF. This chain uses TRBV2 with TRBJ2-2; no definite D call. CDR3 length: 15 amino acids. Trimming pared 4 bases from V and 2 bases from J, leaving 11 bases between. Per germline, CDR1 SNHLY and CDR2 FYNNEI.

The chain joins TRBV5-5 to TRBJ2-2; D unclear. Germline V gene lookup returns CDR1 SGHKS and CDR2 YYEKEE (reference sequence). The CDR3 has 14 residues. Trimming removed 0 bases from V and 7 bases from J, with 10 bases in between. DNA of the CDR3: TGTGCCAGCAGCTTGGCCCTCGTCAGCGGGGAGCTGTTTTTT. This codes for CASSLALVSGELFF.

The chain employs TRBV6-8 and TRBJ2-1, with TRBD2 identical over 7 bases. Trimming removed 10 bases from V and 9 bases from J; junction bases left unmatched: 15. CDR1 is MNHGY, CDR2 SAAAGT, per germline. The CDR3 consists of 14 residues. The CDR3 loop reads CATEGARGRSEQFF. The CDR3 bases are TGTGCCACCGAAGGCGCGCGGGGGAGGAGTGAGCAGTTCTTC.

This clone was seen a handful of times. The chain links TRBV5-1 to TRBJ1-3; D gene uncertain. Deletions cut 4 bases from V and 6 bases from J, with 8 bases between. CDR3 length: 12 residues. Germline-derived CDR1 and CDR2 are SGHRS and YFSETQ. In DNA, the CDR3 is TGCGCCAGCAGCCGTGACGAAAACACCATATATTTT. Translated: CASSRDENTIYF.

The gene calls are TRBV5-6 and TRBJ1-1; D is undetermined. CDR3 length equals 14 residues. Germline V gives CDR1 SGHDT, CDR2 YYEEEE. V lost 5 bases and J lost 1, with 12 bases in between. The CDR3 here is CASSRWGKNTEAFF. The CDR3 DNA follows: TGTGCCAGCAGTCGTTGGGGAAAGAACACTGAAGCTTTCTTT.

V is TRBV13 and J is TRBJ2-1, with 9 bases fitting TRBD2. The germline CDR1 and CDR2 sequences are PRHDT and FYEKMQ (reference sequence). CDR3 size: 16 residues. V dropped 5 bases and J dropped 5; count of bases not matched to a gene: 10. CDR3 region: CASSLPIAGVHNEQFF. Written as DNA, the CDR3 is TGTGCCAGCAGCCTCCCGATAGCGGGGGTCCACAATGAGCAGTTCTTC.